This passage covers 16 T cell receptor beta chains from one sample sequenced in a study of response to subunit inactivated influenza vaccine. A single record per CDR3 protein comes from TCRdb applying MiXCR to the RT-PCR reads. The sample records under 200,000 distinct CDR3 sequences, around a tenth being singletons. This material consisted of CD8+ T cells sorted from PBMCs, taken about 23 months after vaccination. The receptors come from a man aged 50-75 years who received an inactivated influenza vaccine.

In this sample, this clonotype turned up a few times. This chain uses TRBV7-8 with TRBJ2-7; TRBD2 matches 7 bases. V lost 5 bases, J lost 2 bases, and 9 bases stayed unmatched. Per the germline V gene, CDR1 is SGHVS and CDR2 is FQNEAQ. This CDR3 contains 15 residues. Here the CDR3 reads CASSPEAGRAYEQYF. The CDR3 DNA follows: TGTGCCAGCAGCCCGGAAGCGGGACGAGCCTACGAGCAGTACTTC.

The sample holds a few counts of this clonotype. The CDR3 is CASSGTSGNAETQYF. The DNA of the CDR3 is TGTGCCAGCAGTGGTACTAGCGGCAACGCAGAGACCCAGTACTTC. V is TRBV6-4 and J is TRBJ2-5; 8 nucleotides align to TRBD2. This CDR3 has 15 residues. Germline-derived CDR1 and CDR2 are MRHNA and SNTAGT. Unmatched junction bases numbered 8, after V lost 4 bases and J lost 4 bases.

The table lists this clonotype with a few counts. This chain joins TRBV11-2 and TRBJ1-2; no firm D call. CDR1 is SGHAT and CDR2 is FQNNGV in the germline V gene. V was pared by 0 bases and J by 3 bases, with 5 bases between. The CDR3 runs 13 residues. The CDR3 DNA reads as TGTGCCAGCAGCTTAGATCAGTACTATGGCTACACCTTC. This codes for CASSLDQYYGYTF.

The chain recombines TRBV7-9 with TRBJ1-2; D not certain. Trimming removed 5 bases at V and 0 bases at J, with 13 bases between. Germline lookup yields CDR1 SEHNR and CDR2 FQNEAQ (reference sequence). The CDR3 length is 15 residues. The CDR3 reads CASSSSGGPNYGYTF. The CDR3 DNA reads TGTGCCAGCAGCAGTTCGGGCGGACCTAACTATGGCTACACCTTC.

This clonotype turned up a few times. The rearrangement joins TRBV28 to TRBJ2-5; perhaps TRBD2 as D (6 bases). Germline CDR1 and CDR2: MDHEN and SYDVKM. Trimming removed 3 bases from V and 2 bases from J, with 16 bases in between. This CDR3 contains 16 residues. CDR3 DNA: TGTGCCAGCAGTTTGATGTTAGCGGAGACTCAAGAGACCCAGTACTTC. Its protein is CASSLMLAETQETQYF.

This clonotype showed up many times. This rearrangement joins TRBV2 to TRBJ1-6, with 9 bases lining up with TRBD1. Germline CDR1 SNHLY, CDR2 FYNNEI. This CDR3 spans 16 amino acids. V lost 6 bases, J lost 6 bases, and 9 bases stayed unmatched. CDR3 nucleotides: TGTGCCAGCAGGGGACAGGGCGGGCTCGTTAATTCACCCCTCCACTTT. Its translation: CASRGQGGLVNSPLHF.

The V and J genes are TRBV18 and TRBJ2-7; D possibly matches TRBD1 or TRBD2 (5 bases each). The CDR3 length is 11 residues. Germline V gene data show CDR1 as KGHSH and CDR2 as LQKENI. Trimming removed 8 bases from V and 1 base from J, with 6 bases in between. Written as DNA, the CDR3 is TGTGCCAGCGGGGGATCCTACGAGCAGTACTTC. Its translation: CASGGSYEQYF.

The chain has TRBV5-1 and TRBJ2-2; D possibly corresponds to TRBD2 (6 bases). Looked up from germline, CDR1 is SGHRS and CDR2 is YFSETQ. Trimming removed 0 bases from V and 4 bases from J, with 10 bases in between. The CDR3 sequence is 15 residues long. CDR3 nucleotide sequence: TGCGCCAGCAGCTTGGCGGCGGGACTCACCGGGGAGCTGTTTTTT. Encoded protein: CASSLAAGLTGELFF.

The chain is built from TRBV7-7 and TRBJ2-2; the match to TRBD2 covers 11 bases. V gave up 5 bases and J gave up 5 bases; unmatched junction bases: 4. CDR1 and CDR2 from the germline V gene are SSHAT and FNYEAQ (reference sequence). The CDR3 contains 15 residues. CDR3 bases: TGTGCCAGCAGCCCACTAGCGGGAGATACCGGGGAGCTGTTTTTT. Its protein is CASSPLAGDTGELFF.

This chain joins TRBV12-3 or TRBV12-4 and TRBJ1-5; no clear D. The CDR3 consists of 14 residues. With 3 bases removed from V and 4 bases from J, the gap between germline ends came to 10 bases. CDR3 coding DNA: TGTGCCAGCAGTTTCTCCGGACCGAATCAGCCCCAGCATTTT. It codes for CASSFSGPNQPQHF.

Only a few counts were recorded for this clonotype. The CDR3 reads CASSDAGAKNIQYF. As DNA, the CDR3 is TGTGCCAGCAGCGACGCAGGAGCCAAAAACATTCAGTACTTC. The chain uses TRBV7-8 and TRBJ2-4; D call uncertain. V gave up 5 bases and J gave up 0 bases, with 8 bases separating them. The CDR3 sequence is 14 residues long. The germline V gene encodes CDR1 SGHVS and CDR2 FQNEAQ.

The chain joins TRBV12-3 or TRBV12-4 to TRBJ1-3, with D possibly matching TRBD1 (5 bases). V was clipped by 6 bases and J by 8 bases, with 14 bases between them. CDR3 size: 13 residues. The CDR3: CASSSGTAYTIYF. CDR3 nucleotide sequence: TGTGCCAGCAGCTCAGGGACGGCCTACACCATATATTTT.

This clonotype was seen at least ten times. The chain links TRBV28 to TRBJ2-1; 9 bases are a match to TRBD2. The CDR3 contains 13 residues. Trimming removed 5 bases from V and 6 bases from J; junction bases left unmatched: 2. Germline CDR1 and CDR2: MDHEN and SYDVKM. The CDR3 coding sequence is TGTGCCAGCAGTGTAGCGGGAGCCAATGAGCAGTTCTTC. This sequence encodes CASSVAGANEQFF.

This rearrangement joins TRBV9 to TRBJ2-1, with TRBD1 matching over 7 bases. The CDR3 is 15 residues long. Trimming took 0 bases from V and 4 from J; bases not matched to a gene: 4. The germline gives CDR1 SGDLS, CDR2 YYNGEE. The CDR3 loop is CASSVEGTDYNEQFF. CDR3 nucleotides: TGTGCCAGCAGCGTAGAAGGGACAGATTACAATGAGCAGTTCTTC.

The DNA for the CDR3 is TGTGCCAGCAGACGGACTGTTGGGGATGAAAAACTGTTTTTT. Translating gives CASRRTVGDEKLFF. The chain couples TRBV12-3 or TRBV12-4 to TRBJ1-4; the D is unclear. The CDR3 has 14 residues. V was pared by 6 bases and J by 6 bases, with 14 bases between.

The V gene is TRBV24-1, the J gene TRBJ2-2; D unresolved. Trimming pared 10 bases from V and 1 base from J, leaving 9 bases between. The CDR3 spans 13 residues. Germline V gene data show CDR1 as KGHDR and CDR2 as SFDVKD. The DNA for the CDR3 is TGTGCCACACAGAGTGGGAACACCGGGGAGCTGTTTTTT. Amino acid sequence: CATQSGNTGELFF.